Each of the 14 T cell receptor beta chains below was sequenced from the same sample in a study of blood T cell repertoires in COVID-19. Some clones are missing from TCRdb's copy, which holds only in-frame ones; the method was immunoSEQ multiplex PCR. Here the sample spans roughly 140,000 clones, around 81% being singletons. What was sequenced was PBMCs or T cells enriched from blood (not recorded which). The origin of the receptors is a middle-aged woman who had recovered from COVID-19.

This clone turned up a few times. V is TRBV7-6 and J is TRBJ2-2, with a weak D call TRBD1 (6 bases). This CDR3 is built from 14 residues. The V gene's germline CDR1 is SGHVS and CDR2 FNYEAQ. The V end was cut by 2 bases, the J end by 6 bases, with 10 bases between. This chain's CDR3 is CASSLNREAGELFF. CDR3 DNA: TGTGCCAGCAGCTTAAACAGGGAAGCCGGGGAGCTGTTTTTT. The complete variable domain, with remaining parts taken from reference TRBV7-6 and TRBJ2-2, reads GAGVSQSPRYKVTKRGQDVALRCDPISGHVSLYWYRQALGQGPEFLTYFNYEAQQDKSGLPNDRFSAERPEGSISTLTIQRTEQRDSAMYRCASSLNREAGELFFGEGSRLTVL.

The chain is built from TRBV11-2 and TRBJ1-5, with TRBD1 matching 7 bases. The CDR3 has 12 residues. Germline CDR1 SGHAT, CDR2 FQNNGV. J was trimmed by 4 bases and V by 8 bases; bases with no gene match: 2. CDR3 DNA sequence: TGTGCCAGCGGGACAGAAAATCAGCCCCAGCATTTT. Its translation is CASGTENQPQHF.

The CDR3 DNA reads as TGTGCCAGCAGCATCGGACAGGTGAACACTGAAGCTTTCTTT. Translation: CASSIGQVNTEAFF. The rearrangement uses TRBV5-6 and TRBJ1-1; 7 nucleotides agree with TRBD1. Germline V gene sequence: CDR1 SGHDT, CDR2 YYEEEE. The J segment lost 0 bases and the V segment lost 4 bases, leaving 3 bases of the junction unmatched. The CDR3 covers 14 residues.

This chain links TRBV19 with TRBJ1-2; 11 bases map to TRBD1. From germline, CDR1 is LNHDA and CDR2 SQIVND (reference sequence). The CDR3 is 14 residues long. V trimming: 9 bases; J trimming: 1 base; junction bases outside the gene matches: 4. This CDR3 is CASRDRGINYGYTF. Written as DNA, the CDR3 is TGTGCCAGCCGGGACAGGGGGATTAACTATGGCTACACCTTC.

The chain uses TRBV19 and TRBJ2-5; possible D gene TRBD2, 6 bases. Trimming pared 0 bases from V and 5 bases from J, leaving 13 bases between. The CDR3 length is 15 residues. The germline gives CDR1 LNHDA, CDR2 SQIVND (reference sequence). The CDR3 coding sequence is TGTGCCAGTAGTATAGATAGCGGAGGATGGGAGACCCAGTACTTC. Its translation is CASSIDSGGWETQYF.

The V gene is TRBV2, the J gene TRBJ2-1; 8 nucleotides match TRBD1. This CDR3 comprises 11 residues. The V gene end was trimmed by 3 bases and the J gene end by 15 bases; junction bases not matched to a gene: 4. Germline CDR1 SNHLY, CDR2 FYNNEI. CDR3 protein: CASSEGQVPFF. In DNA form, the CDR3 reads TGTGCCAGCAGTGAGGGACAGGTGCCGTTCTTC.

V usage is TRBV12-3 or TRBV12-4 and J usage is TRBJ2-7; maybe TRBD2 (6 bases). Trimming stripped 5 bases from V and 4 bases from J, with 12 bases between. The CDR3 length is 13 residues. Written as DNA, the CDR3 is TGTGCCAGCAGTCCTGGAGGGATGTACGAGCAGTACTTC. It specifies CASSPGGMYEQYF.

The chain has TRBV20-1 and TRBJ2-2; D possibly corresponds to TRBD1 (5 bases). This CDR3 has 12 residues. The V gene's germline CDR1 is DFQATT and CDR2 SNEGSKA (reference sequence). V was clipped by 3 bases and J by 9 bases, with 11 bases between them. The CDR3 nucleotides are TGCAGTGCTAGTACAGGCCCCTGGGAGCTGTTTTTT. Its protein is CSASTGPWELFF.

This chain connects TRBV7-9 to TRBJ1-1; TRBD1 might be the D (6 bases). The V end was cut by 6 bases, the J end by 0 bases, with 14 bases between. Looked up from germline, CDR1 is SEHNR and CDR2 is FQNEAQ (reference sequence). The length of the CDR3 is 15 residues. This CDR3 is CASRPPDRMNTEAFF. In nucleotides, the CDR3 is TGTGCCAGCAGACCTCCCGACAGGATGAACACTGAAGCTTTCTTT.

This chain connects TRBV2 to TRBJ2-7; D ambiguous. The CDR3 covers 15 residues. V dropped 3 bases and J dropped 1 base, with 13 bases sitting between them. CDR1 and CDR2 from the germline V gene are SNHLY and FYNNEI. This CDR3 is CASSDRHYGSYEQYF. The CDR3, as DNA: TGTGCCAGCAGTGATAGGCACTATGGGTCCTACGAGCAGTACTTC. Supplemented by reference TRBV2 and TRBJ2-7, the full variable domain reads EPEVTQTPSHQVTQMGQEVILRCVPISNHLYFYWYRQILGQKVEFLVSFYNNEISEKSEIFDDQFSVERPDGSNFTLKIRSTKLEDSAMYFCASSDRHYGSYEQYFGPGTRLTVT.

This chain joins TRBV3-1 (or the pseudogene TRBV3-2) and TRBJ2-7; perhaps TRBD2 as D (6 bases). The ends were cut back, 4 bases at V and 0 bases at J, with 13 bases in the middle. CDR1 is LGHDT and CDR2 is YNNKEL in the germline V gene (reference sequence). CDR3 length: 15 amino acids. The CDR3 DNA reads TGTGCCAGCAGCCCCGCCGGGGGATCCTCCTACGAGCAGTACTTC. Protein: CASSPAGGSSYEQYF.

This rearrangement joins TRBV5-1 to TRBJ2-6; D call uncertain. Trimming removed 4 bases from V and 0 bases from J, with 14 bases in between. The germline gives CDR1 SGHRS, CDR2 YFSETQ. The CDR3 is made up of 17 amino acids. CDR3 region: CASSDLTSTSGANVLTF. The CDR3 DNA follows: TGCGCCAGCAGCGATCTTACTTCCACCTCTGGGGCCAACGTCCTGACTTTC.

This chain links TRBV3-1 (or the pseudogene TRBV3-2) with TRBJ2-3; 8 bases line up with TRBD2. The CDR3 is made up of 18 amino acids. Germline-derived CDR1 and CDR2 are LGHDT and YNNKEL (reference sequence). With 6 bases clipped from V and 2 bases from J, the junction kept 16 bases outside the gene matches. CDR3 nucleotide sequence: TGTGCCAGCAGGGGGCCGCGGGGGGTAGCGGATCTCACAGATACGCAGTATTTT. Translated, it gives CASRGPRGVADLTDTQYF.

A single count supports this clone. The J gene is TRBJ1-2, the V gene TRBV4-1; D remains unclear. Germline V lookup: CDR1 MGHRA, CDR2 YSYEKL. V lost 1 base and J lost 6, with 18 bases in between. CDR3 length equals 16 residues. CDR3 DNA sequence: TGCGCCAGCAGCCAAGGGGCCGGTCCCGGAATTGATGGCTACACCTTC. This gives the protein CASSQGAGPGIDGYTF.